Listed below are T cell receptor beta chains from one sample, sequenced in a study of blood T cells in healthy people across ages. TCRdb ran MiXCR on the 5' RACE reads and lists one entry per CDR3 protein. The sample records some 780,000 distinct CDR3 sequences, 56% being singletons. The specimen sequenced was blood. The receptors were gathered from a man aged 35 to 55 in good health. Both conserved end residues are part of each CDR3. D genes are given only for firm matches. Size is stated for part of the rows, as once, few or many counts, or as a class when the clone is expanded.

TRBV7-9	TRBJ2-1	NA	14	NA	TGTGCCAGCGGCTTAACTGACAGCTACAATGAGCAGTTCTTC	CASGLTDSYNEQFF
TRBV14	TRBJ1-1	NA	14	NA	TGTGCCAGCAGCCAAGTAGGGGCGAGTACTGAAGCTTTCTTT	CASSQVGASTEAFF
TRBV20-1	TRBJ2-2	TRBD2	15	NA	TGCAGTGCTAGGCGGACTAGCGCAAACACCGGGGAGCTGTTTTTT	CSARRTSANTGELFF
TRBV7-9	TRBJ2-7	NA	15	NA	TGTGCCAGCAGCTCTACCGTCCAGGGGAGGCACGAGCAGTACTTC	CASSSTVQGRHEQYF
TRBV3-1	TRBJ1-2	NA	11	few	TGTGCCAGCAGACAGCTAAGTGACTACACCTTC	CASRQLSDYTF
TRBV12-3/TRBV12-4	TRBJ2-1	NA	12	few	TGTGCCAGCAGTTTACTGGAACGAGAGCAGTTCTTC	CASSLLEREQFF
TRBV7-2	TRBJ2-5	TRBD1	16	many	TGTGCCAGCAGCTTAGAGGGACAGGGACTCGGAGAGACCCAGTACTTC	CASSLEGQGLGETQYF
TRBV15	TRBJ2-7	NA	13	NA	TGTGCCACCGGAAAAACGGGGGGCAACGAGCAGTACTTC	CATGKTGGNEQYF
TRBV7-3	TRBJ2-2	NA	15	once	TGTGCCAGCAGCTTGGACGGGACGAACACCGGGGAGCTGTTTTTT	CASSLDGTNTGELFF
TRBV5-1	TRBJ1-6	NA	14	few	TGCGCCAGCAGCCACGGGGACCTGAATTCACCCCTCCACTTT	CASSHGDLNSPLHF
TRBV6-6	TRBJ2-3	TRBD2	13	few	TGTGCCAGTTGGAGCGGGGGGAAAGATACGCAGTATTTT	CASWSGGKDTQYF
TRBV11-2	TRBJ2-7	NA	15	NA	TGTGCCAGCAGCTTACAGCGGGTTCAAACCTACGAGCAGTACTTC	CASSLQRVQTYEQYF
TRBV6-2/TRBV6-3	TRBJ2-6	TRBD2	18	few	TGTGCCAGCAGTGACGGACTAGCGGGATCTCGCGGGGCCAACGTCCTGACTTTC	CASSDGLAGSRGANVLTF
TRBV7-9	TRBJ1-4	NA	17	few	TGTGCCAGCAGCTTAGCGGGGGTGCGGGCAACTAATGAAAAACTGTTTTTT	CASSLAGVRATNEKLFF
TRBV24-1	TRBJ2-1	NA	13	NA	TGTGCCACCTCAGGAGCGACAGACAATGAGCAGTTCTTC	CATSGATDNEQFF
TRBV5-1	TRBJ2-3	NA	15	few	TGCGCCAGCTCTTCACGGGGGCAACCCCCAGATACGCAGTATTTT	CASSSRGQPPDTQYF
TRBV27	TRBJ1-6	TRBD1	16	NA	TGTGCCAGCGGACAGGGGGCGGGAATGGATAATTCACCCCTCCACTTT	CASGQGAGMDNSPLHF
TRBV12-3/TRBV12-4	TRBJ1-2	NA	14	NA	TGTGCCAGCACCGGGGACGGGGGCGGATATGGCTACACCTTC	CASTGDGGGYGYTF
TRBV7-9	TRBJ2-7	NA	12	NA	TGTTCCAGCAGCCCAGGGACTTACGAGCAGTACTTC	CSSSPGTYEQYF
TRBV29-1	TRBJ2-1	TRBD1	12	few	TGCAGCGGGGGGACAGCGTGGAATGAGCAGTTCTTC	CSGGTAWNEQFF
TRBV4-3	TRBJ2-1	NA	15	few	TGCGCCAGCAGCCAAGAGGGAAGGGTGCACGATGAGCAGTTCTTC	CASSQEGRVHDEQFF
TRBV5-1	TRBJ1-1	TRBD1	16	once	TGCGCCAGCAGCTTGGAGAGACAGGGTCAGAACACTGAAGCTTTCTTT	CASSLERQGQNTEAFF
TRBV28	TRBJ1-1	NA	15	NA	TGTGCCAGCAACTCACGTCCGACAGGCAACACTGAAGCTTTCTTT	CASNSRPTGNTEAFF
TRBV5-1	TRBJ2-1	TRBD1	15	NA	TGCGCCAGCAGCGGCCGGGACAGTACGTACAATGAGCAGTTCTTC	CASSGRDSTYNEQFF
TRBV5-1	TRBJ2-2	TRBD2	17	NA	TGCGCCAGCAGACTAGGACTAGCGGGGATGAACACCGGGGAGCTGTTTTTT	CASRLGLAGMNTGELFF
TRBV7-9	TRBJ2-7	TRBD1	15	NA	TGTGCCAGCAGCGCGGGACAGGGGTATGTGCATGAGCAGTACTTC	CASSAGQGYVHEQYF
TRBV5-8	TRBJ2-4	NA	16	NA	TGTGCCAGCAGCTCAGGACGGACCTTAGCCAAAAACATTCAGTACTTC	CASSSGRTLAKNIQYF
TRBV6-2/TRBV6-3	TRBJ2-7	TRBD2	15	NA	TGTGCCAGCAGTTACCCGACTAGCGGGAGTGGCGAGCAGTACTTC	CASSYPTSGSGEQYF
TRBV27	TRBJ2-5	NA	15	once	TGTGCCAGCAGTTTTTTCCAGCGAGACCACAATGAGCAGTACTTC	CASSFFQRDHNEQYF
TRBV7-2	TRBJ2-7	NA	15	NA	TGTGCCAGCAGCTCTTCCCAAAACCGGGATTACGAGCAGTACTTC	CASSSSQNRDYEQYF
TRBV20-1	TRBJ2-5	NA	12	NA	TGCAGTGCTAGAGCTGTCGGTGGGACCCAGTACTTC	CSARAVGGTQYF
TRBV25-1	TRBJ1-6	NA	15	NA	TGTGCCAGCAGTGATCTGGGGGCGCTTAATTCACCCCTCCACTTT	CASSDLGALNSPLHF
TRBV24-1	TRBJ2-5	NA	15	NA	TGTGCCACCAGTGAGGGGGCAGGGTTAAGGAATGAGCAGTACTTC	CATSEGAGLRNEQYF
TRBV7-2	TRBJ2-7	NA	14	NA	TGTGCCAGCAGCTTAGACGGGGCTTTTCGCGAGCAGTACTTC	CASSLDGAFREQYF
TRBV6-5	TRBJ1-1	NA	14	few	TGTGCCAGCAGTTACCCAGGGAGTTCCACTGAAGCTTTCTTT	CASSYPGSSTEAFF
TRBV3-1	TRBJ2-1	NA	13	NA	TGTGCCAGCAGCCAATCCACAGGGTTCGAGCAGTTCTTC	CASSQSTGFEQFF
TRBV27	TRBJ2-7	NA	14	few	TGTGCCAGCAGTCTGGACAAGGGGACTTACGAGCAGTACTTC	CASSLDKGTYEQYF
TRBV27	TRBJ2-1	TRBD1	15	NA	TGTGCCAGCAGTCCCGGACAGGGGCCCTATTTTGAGCAGTTCTTC	CASSPGQGPYFEQFF
TRBV5-1	TRBJ2-5	NA	13	few	TGCGCCAGCAGTAATCCGCGGAAAGAGACCCAGTACTTC	CASSNPRKETQYF
TRBV5-1	TRBJ1-2	NA	16	few	TGCGCCAGCCGACTGGAAAGGGGCAGCTCTGACTATGGCTACACCTTC	CASRLERGSSDYGYTF
TRBV6-1	TRBJ1-2	TRBD1	17	NA	TGTGCCAGCAGCCCGACAGGGGGCAACAATCCTAACTATGGCTACACCTTC	CASSPTGGNNPNYGYTF
TRBV20-1	TRBJ2-7	TRBD2	15	few	TGCAGTGCTAGACCGACTAGCGGGAGTGCCTACGAGCAGTACTTC	CSARPTSGSAYEQYF
TRBV27	TRBJ1-4	NA	14	NA	TGTGCCGGCAAAGGAGGATGGCCTGGTGAAAAACTGTTTTTT	CAGKGGWPGEKLFF
TRBV27	TRBJ2-5	NA	14	NA	TGTGCCAGCAGTCCTCAGGGGCGGGGAGAGACCCAGTACTTC	CASSPQGRGETQYF
TRBV20-1	TRBJ2-4	NA	12	few	TGCAGTGCCTTGGAGGGAGGAAACATTCAGTACTTC	CSALEGGNIQYF
TRBV20-1	TRBJ2-7	NA	15	NA	TGCAGTGCGCATCAGCGAACGTCTTCCTCCTACGAGCAGTACTTC	CSAHQRTSSSYEQYF
TRBV27	TRBJ2-6	NA	18	NA	TGTGCCAGCACCATGAATGGTAGGGGTAGTTCTGGGGCCAACGTCCTGACTTTC	CASTMNGRGSSGANVLTF
TRBV7-8	TRBJ2-7	TRBD2	15	NA	TGTGCCAGCAGCTCACGACTAGCGTCCTCCTACGAGCAGTACTTC	CASSSRLASSYEQYF
TRBV27	TRBJ1-6	TRBD1	17	NA	TGTGCCAGCAGTAAAACGACAGGGTTGACCTATAATTCACCCCTCCACTTT	CASSKTTGLTYNSPLHF
TRBV7-3	TRBJ2-1	NA	15	NA	TGTGCCAGCAGCTTAGAGGGGGGCCCCCAGTATGAGCAGTTCTTC	CASSLEGGPQYEQFF
TRBV7-9	TRBJ1-6	TRBD1	16	NA	TGTGCCAGCAGACCAACAGGGGGCGCAACTAATTCACCCCTCCACTTT	CASRPTGGATNSPLHF
TRBV12-5	TRBJ2-1	TRBD1	16	NA	TGTGCTAGTGGCAGAGACCGGGACAGGGGTCTCGGTGAGCAGTTCTTC	CASGRDRDRGLGEQFF
TRBV7-2	TRBJ1-1	NA	13	once	TGTGCCAGCAGCTTACAAATGAACACTGAAGCTTTCTTT	CASSLQMNTEAFF